These 29 T cell receptor beta chains were sequenced from one sample in a study of T cell repertoires in cytomegalovirus infection. TCRdb used MiXCR to reprocess the reads, holding one entry per CDR3 protein. The sample holds over 450,000 distinct CDR3 sequences, approximately 10% seen once. Sequencing input: PBMCs. The receptors here all came from a human donor in good health (CMV status not recorded). Some clones in this sample may be carry-over from other donors' samples.

This clonotype has ten or more counts. This rearrangement joins TRBV12-3 or TRBV12-4 to TRBJ2-1; unclear D gene. V was trimmed by 4 bases and J by 10 bases, leaving 17 bases between them. CDR3 length: 14 residues. Here the CDR3 DNA reads TGTGCCAGCAGTTCCTCCACAGTTGTGGGAGAGCAGTTCTTC. Amino acids: CASSSSTVVGEQFF.

This clonotype has a count of ten or more. This chain links TRBV5-1 with TRBJ1-1; tentative D call: TRBD1 (6 bases). CDR3 length: 16 residues. V was shortened by 2 bases and J by 4 bases, with 18 bases between the two germline ends. The germline V gene encodes CDR1 SGHRS and CDR2 YFSETQ. The CDR3 nucleotides read TGCGCCAGCAGCTTATCAGGGGAGGTCATGGGCACTGAAGCTTTCTTT. Protein product: CASSLSGEVMGTEAFF. The whole variable domain, filled in from reference TRBV5-1 and TRBJ1-1, reads KAGVTQTPRYLIKTRGQQVTLSCSPISGHRSVSWYQQTPGQGLQFLFEYFSETQRNKGNFPGRFSGRQFSNSRSEMNVSTLELGDSALYLCASSLSGEVMGTEAFFGQGTRLTVV.

There are many counts of this clonotype. The J gene is TRBJ2-3, the V gene TRBV19, with unresolved D. CDR3 size: 14 residues. Per germline, CDR1 LNHDA and CDR2 SQIVND (reference sequence). Between the trimmed V and J ends, which lost 4 bases and 2 bases, there was a span of 10 bases. CDR3 region: CASSSRSTTDTQYF. CDR3 DNA sequence: TGTGCCAGTAGTAGTCGGTCTACCACAGATACGCAGTATTTT.

In DNA, the CDR3 is TGTGCCAGCGGAGCTAGCGGGGGGACCCTTCAGCAGTTCTTC. This encodes CASGASGGTLQQFF. The rearrangement links TRBV6-1 to TRBJ2-1; 11 nucleotides match TRBD2. Germline trimming cut 8 bases from V and 11 bases from J; bases unmatched to any gene: 11. The CDR3 is 14 amino acids. Germline CDR1 is MNHNS and CDR2 is SASEGT.

This clonotype has ten or more counts. The gene calls are TRBV6-6 and TRBJ1-1; tentative D call: TRBD1 (6 bases). The CDR3 extends over 12 amino acids. Germline V gives CDR1 MNHNY, CDR2 SVGAGI (reference sequence). The V end lost 6 bases, the J end lost 8 bases, and 13 bases lay between the germline ends. This CDR3 reads CASSLNREEAFF. CDR3 bases: TGTGCCAGCAGCCTCAACAGGGAGGAAGCTTTCTTT.

The CDR3 sequence: CSATTVQNTEAFF. The CDR3 DNA reads TGCAGTGCTACGACAGTACAGAACACTGAAGCTTTCTTT. The rearrangement links TRBV20-1 to TRBJ1-1, with D perhaps TRBD1 (5 bases). The CDR3 spans 13 residues. Germline V gives CDR1 DFQATT, CDR2 SNEGSKA (reference sequence). Trimming removed 4 bases at V and 1 base at J, with 10 bases between.

This clonotype has a count of ten or more. This chain links TRBV7-9 with TRBJ2-2; TRBD2 might be the D (7 bases). Trimming pared 5 bases from V and 4 bases from J, leaving 17 bases between. The CDR3 spans 16 residues. In germline, CDR1 is SEHNR, CDR2 FQNEAQ (reference sequence). CDR3: CASSNVYRGATGELFF. The CDR3 DNA sequence: TGTGCCAGCAGCAATGTTTATCGGGGGGCCACCGGGGAGCTGTTTTTT.

In its sample, this clonotype was seen many times. V gene TRBV10-3 combines with J gene TRBJ1-1; D not certain. Looked up from germline, CDR1 is ENHRY and CDR2 is SYGVKD. Trimming took 7 bases from V and 10 from J, leaving 19 bases between them. CDR3 size: 13 residues. CDR3 bases: TGTGCCATCACAGAACGTCAATTTGAAGTAGCTTTCTTT. Translating it yields CAITERQFEVAFF.

This clonotype was seen at least ten times. The genes are TRBV15 and TRBJ2-6; D not certain. V was cut by 5 bases and J by 0 bases, with 20 bases left in between. This CDR3 region has 19 residues. Germline values: CDR1 LNHNV, CDR2 YYDKDF (reference sequence). Written as DNA, the CDR3 is TGTGCCACCAGCCGCCGTTTAGGAAACCCGAACTCTGGGGCCAACGTCCTGACTTTC. Its protein product is CATSRRLGNPNSGANVLTF.

The V call is TRBV5-4, the J call TRBJ2-3; 9 bases line up with TRBD2. J gave up 0 bases and V 0 bases, and 5 bases lay outside the gene matches. CDR3 length: 17 residues. Germline CDR1 reads SGHNT; CDR2 reads YYREEE (reference sequence). CDR3 coding DNA: TGTGCCAGCAGCTTGGGCCTAGCGGGAACTAGCACAGATACGCAGTATTTT. Amino acids: CASSLGLAGTSTDTQYF. The entire variable domain, with the rest obtained from reference TRBV5-4 and TRBJ2-3, is as follows: ETGVTQSPTHLIKTRGQQVTLRCSSQSGHNTVSWYQQALGQGPQFIFQYYREEENGRGNFPPRFSGLQFPNYSSELNVNALELDDSALYLCASSLGLAGTSTDTQYFGPGTRLTVL.

The table lists this clonotype with many counts. The J gene is TRBJ2-1, the V gene TRBV10-3, with 10 nucleotides matching TRBD2. CDR3 size: 15 residues. Per the germline V gene, CDR1 is ENHRY and CDR2 is SYGVKD. Trimming cost V 6 bases and J 7 bases; bases outside gene matches: 9. The CDR3, as DNA: TGTGCCATCAGCGCCTCAGCGGGGGGGGCGAATGAGCAGTTCTTC. This codes for CAISASAGGANEQFF.

The sample holds many counts of this clonotype. This rearrangement joins TRBV6-1 to TRBJ1-1, with unresolved D. The V end lost 4 bases, the J end lost 2 bases, and 11 bases lay between the germline ends. CDR3 length: 14 residues. CDR1 and CDR2 from the germline V gene are MNHNS and SASEGT. This CDR3 is CASSVRLGNTEAFF. In DNA form, the CDR3 reads TGTGCCAGCAGTGTAAGACTGGGCAACACTGAAGCTTTCTTT.

This clonotype has at least ten counts. J is TRBJ2-1 and V is TRBV4-1; either TRBD1 or TRBD2 may fit D (5 bases each). The CDR3 length is 13 residues. Germline V lookup: CDR1 MGHRA, CDR2 YSYEKL. V was trimmed by 6 bases and J by 8 bases, leaving 14 bases between them. This CDR3 is CASRRVGQDEQFF. The CDR3 DNA reads as TGCGCCAGCAGGCGGGTCGGACAAGATGAGCAGTTCTTC.

On this clonotype itself: This sequence may be a read error, since a much larger clone differs from it by one base. The chain recombines TRBV27 with TRBJ2-1, with a tentative D call TRBD2 (6 bases). The germline V gene has CDR1 MNHEY and CDR2 SMNVEV (reference sequence). CDR3 length: 13 residues. Trimming stripped 4 bases from V and 8 bases from J, with 12 bases between. The CDR3 loop is CASSSGEMDEQFF. CDR3 DNA sequence: TGTGCCAGCAGTTCGGGGGAAATGGATGAGCAGTTCTTC.

The table lists this clonotype with a few counts. V usage is TRBV19 and J usage is TRBJ2-1; 8 bases are a match to TRBD2. The CDR3 contains 14 residues. V lost 3 bases and J lost 5; bases outside the gene matches: 3. Germline V gene lookup returns CDR1 LNHDA and CDR2 SQIVND (reference sequence). CDR3 sequence reads: CASSMNGRDNEQFF. The CDR3 coding sequence is TGTGCCAGTAGTATGAACGGGAGGGACAATGAGCAGTTCTTC.

This clonotype appeared many times. The V and J genes are TRBV6-1 and TRBJ1-1; TRBD1 might be the D (5 bases). This CDR3 is 15 amino acids long. Germline-derived CDR1 and CDR2 are MNHNS and SASEGT. V lost 6 bases and J lost 4, with 18 bases in between. The chain's CDR3 is CASSRGSRDGTEAFF. As DNA, the CDR3 is TGTGCCAGCAGCCGGGGGAGCAGGGATGGCACTGAAGCTTTCTTT.

The CDR3 DNA follows: TGCAGTGCTAGTAGGGGGATTAAGGCTCAGCCCCAGCATTTT. It yields the protein CSASRGIKAQPQHF. V gene TRBV20-1 combines with J gene TRBJ1-5; weak D call: TRBD1 (6 bases). With 3 bases removed from V and 6 bases from J, the gap between germline ends came to 15 bases. The CDR3 covers 14 residues. Germline CDR1 reads DFQATT; CDR2 reads SNEGSKA (reference sequence).

There are many counts of this clonotype. The chain links TRBV5-1 to TRBJ2-5; 9 nucleotides line up with TRBD2. The germline V gene has CDR1 SGHRS and CDR2 YFSETQ. Trimming removed 0 bases from V and 1 base from J; junction bases left unmatched: 4. CDR3 length: 16 amino acids. The CDR3 DNA reads as TGCGCCAGCAGCTTGGAGGCGGGAGGGCCCCAAGAGACCCAGTACTTC. Encoded protein: CASSLEAGGPQETQYF.

This clonotype has more than one count but fewer than ten. The V gene is TRBV30, the J gene TRBJ1-1; TRBD1 agrees at 10 bases. The germline V gene has CDR1 GTSNPN and CDR2 SVGIG (reference sequence). Trimming took 5 bases from V and 6 from J; bases not matched to a gene: 6. The CDR3 runs 13 residues. The CDR3 sequence is CAWGAGTGAEAFF. The CDR3 nucleotides are TGTGCCTGGGGAGCCGGGACAGGGGCTGAAGCTTTCTTT.

The J gene is TRBJ1-5, the V gene TRBV20-1, with D perhaps TRBD1 (5 bases). V was clipped by 0 bases and J by 8 bases, with 11 bases between them. The CDR3 extends over 13 amino acids. CDR1 is DFQATT, CDR2 SNEGSKA, per germline (reference sequence). CDR3 loop: CSARESWGEPQHF. Here the CDR3 DNA reads TGCAGTGCTAGAGAGTCCTGGGGGGAGCCCCAGCATTTT.

V and J are TRBV9 and TRBJ2-3, with a weak D call TRBD1 (6 bases). The CDR3 consists of 15 residues. Germline-derived CDR1 and CDR2 are SGDLS and YYNGEE. Trimming cost V 4 bases and J 4 bases, with 16 bases left between them. CDR3 in amino acids: CASSPRQEISDTQYF. The CDR3 coding sequence is TGTGCCAGCAGCCCACGACAGGAGATCTCAGATACGCAGTATTTT.

This clonotype showed up many times. This rearrangement joins TRBV5-5 to TRBJ1-2; D is ambiguous. This CDR3 region has 13 residues. Germline CDR1 SGHKS, CDR2 YYEKEE (reference sequence). V was pared by 0 bases and J by 7 bases, with 10 bases between. The CDR3 reads CASSLDWGGGYTF. The CDR3 nucleotides read TGTGCCAGCAGCTTGGATTGGGGAGGTGGCTACACCTTC.

This clonotype was observed many times. V gene TRBV7-8 combines with J gene TRBJ2-3; tentatively, D is TRBD2 (5 bases). The germline CDR1 and CDR2 sequences are SGHVS and FQNEAQ. V lost 1 base and J lost 0, with 8 bases in between. The CDR3 loop spans 15 amino acids. CDR3 sequence reads: CASSLDRGSTDTQYF. The CDR3 nucleotides are TGTGCCAGCAGCTTAGATCGGGGTAGCACAGATACGCAGTATTTT.

This clonotype has just a few counts. The CDR3 sequence is CASSNRQANEKLFF. The CDR3 bases are TGCGCCAGCAGCAATCGACAGGCGAATGAAAAACTGTTTTTT. This sequence joins TRBV4-1 and TRBJ1-4; D may be TRBD1 (6 bases). Germline V gene data show CDR1 as MGHRA and CDR2 as YSYEKL. The CDR3 runs 14 residues. V was cut by 5 bases and J by 5 bases, with 12 bases left in between.

The V and J genes are TRBV2 and TRBJ2-3; no firm D call. Per the germline V gene, CDR1 is SNHLY and CDR2 is FYNNEI. This CDR3 region has 14 residues. Deletions cut 8 bases from V and 0 bases from J, with 12 bases between. In nucleotides, the CDR3 is TGTGCCAGCTTACCGGTCCCCAGCACAGATACGCAGTATTTT. This codes for CASLPVPSTDTQYF.

There are many counts of this clonotype. The rearrangement joins TRBV7-2 to TRBJ2-1, with unresolved D. Germline assignment: CDR1 SGHTA and CDR2 FQGNSA. V shed 5 bases and J shed 7 bases, with 24 bases lying between them. This CDR3 region has 17 residues. CDR3 amino acids: CASSIRSRASTVNEQFF. Written as DNA, the CDR3 is TGTGCCAGCAGCATAAGGTCACGGGCTTCCACTGTAAATGAGCAGTTCTTC.

Points on this clonotype: The junction departs from the called germline gene at one end, perhaps through a read error. J is TRBJ1-2 and V is TRBV20-1, with 9 nucleotides matching TRBD1. CDR1 and CDR2 (germline): DFQATT, SNEGSKA (reference sequence). The CDR3 extends over 14 amino acids. Here the CDR3 DNA reads TGTTCCCCATATGATCCGGGACAGGGCTATGGCTACACCTTC. As protein: CSPYDPGQGYGYTF.

The chain uses TRBV25-1 and TRBJ1-5, with 7 nucleotides matching TRBD1. The CDR3 spans 15 residues. V dropped 2 bases and J dropped 3; count of bases not matched to a gene: 4. CDR1 is MGHDK and CDR2 is SYGVNS in the germline V gene. CDR3 protein: CASSEQGGYNQPQHF. As DNA, the CDR3 is TGTGCCAGCAGTGAACAGGGGGGCTACAATCAGCCCCAGCATTTT.

This clonotype was seen repeatedly, ten times or more. The chain combines TRBV7-2 with TRBJ2-3; 11 bases line up with TRBD2. V gave up 5 bases and J gave up 5 bases; unmatched junction bases: 12. This CDR3 contains 17 residues. Per germline, CDR1 SGHTA and CDR2 FQGNSA. The CDR3 region has the DNA TGTGCCAGCAGCGCCAGCCCCCTAGCGGGAGGTAGAGATACGCAGTATTTT. Its translation: CASSASPLAGGRDTQYF.